This T cell receptor beta chain was profiled in a study of early T cells in non-severe SARS-CoV-2 infection (dated by TCRdb to the early 2020s). A note on the overall study: Because TCR sequencing relied on bulk RNA taken from unsorted whole blood, pairing of alpha and beta chains was not possible.

A case-control design nested within a healthcare worker cohort in London, UK, was used, with weekly nasopharyngeal swab PCR tests and blood sampling performed. Between 23 and 31 March 2020, the week of the UK lockdown, healthcare workers were enrolled and then followed up weekly for as long as 16 weeks. As regards this clonotype: Its binding antigen is unknown. No base qualities exist here, and no much larger clone lies one base off it.

The receptor library was made with 5' RACE. TCRdb names NextSeq 500 as the instrument used. The TCR library protocol attached unique molecular identifiers to individual cDNA molecules to correct for sequencing error and PCR bias. Both TCR alpha and beta chains were sequenced, and tight co-correlation was observed between alpha and beta sequence abundances in each sample. The study's own analysis went as follows. Decombinator V4 was used to annotate the V gene, J gene and CDR3 of the TCR sequences. TCRs were defined as expanded if a significant change between any two time points was detected under a Poisson model with p below 0.0001. TCR abundances were normalised to the total number of TCRs sequenced in each sample and reported as counts per million. VDJdb, accessed 1 November 2021, was searched for CMV, EBV and SARS-CoV-2 annotated TCRs, with TCRs annotated for multiple antigens excluded. TCRdb reprocessed the public reads (quality trimming at Q25 with fastp, clone calling with MiXCR) and kept in-frame beta chains. Rows matching on CDR3 protein sequence are summarized as one entry with the most common DNA and genes. TCRdb, rather than the study authors, made the V and J calls. The sample contains under 30,000 distinct CDR3 sequences, roughly 5% of them found a single time. About 6% of the sample is in the top ten clones.

Paper-wide results and their limitations: Matching against VDJdb was skewed toward anti-spike CD8 responses, likely underestimated virus-specific expansions, and missed private and CD4 specificities.

Sequenced material: whole blood. This clonotype was sampled from an adult who was a healthcare worker with PCR-confirmed SARS-CoV-2 infection or an uninfected control (not recorded which).

The CDR3 reads as follows: CAWSSGGDEQFF. The base sequence is TGTGCCTGGAGTTCGGGGGGCGATGAGCAGTTCTTC. The rearrangement joined TRBV30 to TRBJ2-1; perhaps TRBD2 is the D gene, with 7 bases matching. A distance of 10 bases separates the germline ends of V and J, which lose 2 bases and 8 bases respectively. From cysteine to phenylalanine, the CDR3 is 12 amino acids long. The CDR3 DNA has 36 bases and is translated from base 1. Reading the germline V gene (reference sequence) gives CDR1 GTSNPN and CDR2 SVGIG.